The 31 T cell receptor beta chains given below trace back to one sample, sequenced in a study of T cell responses to AZD1222 COVID-19 vaccine. The assay was immunoSEQ multiplex PCR, and TCRdb's table has in-frame clones only and misses some. The table includes around 160,000 clones, roughly 94% detected once. Material: peripheral blood, obtained 28 days after the second AZD1222 dose. The receptor source for this set is an adult who received the AZD1222 COVID-19 vaccine.

The J gene is TRBJ1-3, the V gene TRBV7-9, with D uncertain. Deletions cut 4 bases from V and 0 bases from J, with 13 bases between. The CDR3 totals 16 residues. Germline V gene lookup returns CDR1 SEHNR and CDR2 FQNEAQ (reference sequence). The CDR3 DNA is TGTGCCAGCAGCTATCAGACTCCTAGCTCTGGAAACACCATATATTTT. Translating gives CASSYQTPSSGNTIYF.

The rearrangement links TRBV18 to TRBJ2-1; 10 bases are a match to TRBD1. In germline, CDR1 is KGHSH, CDR2 LQKENI. V shed 5 bases and J 6 bases; nucleotides not matched to a gene: 7. This CDR3 contains 15 residues. CDR3 in amino acids: CASSKVRDRGNEQFF. In DNA, the CDR3 is TGTGCCAGCTCAAAAGTACGGGACAGGGGCAATGAGCAGTTCTTC.

The V call is TRBV6-5, the J call TRBJ1-1; D unresolved. Germline CDR1 and CDR2: MNHEY and SVGAGI. Trimming removed 3 bases at V and 5 bases at J, with 13 bases between. CDR3 length equals 14 residues. The DNA of the CDR3 is TGTGCCAGCAGTTATGAAGGGAAGAGGACTGAAGCTTTCTTT. This translates into CASSYEGKRTEAFF.

This clone was picked up one time. The J gene is TRBJ2-1, the V gene TRBV11-2; D remains ambiguous. There are 13 residues in the CDR3. Germline V gene data show CDR1 as SGHAT and CDR2 as FQNNGV. With 0 bases removed from V and 8 bases from J, the gap between germline ends came to 8 bases. In DNA form, the CDR3 reads TGTGCCAGCAGCTTAGATATACGGGATGAGCAGTTCTTC. The encoded protein is CASSLDIRDEQFF. Complete variable domain (other parts from reference TRBV11-2 and TRBJ2-1): EAGVAQSPRYKIIEKRQSVAFWCNPISGHATLYWYQQILGQGPKLLIQFQNNGVVDDSQLPKDRFSAERLKGVDSTLKIQPAKLEDSAVYLCASSLDIRDEQFFGPGTRLTVL.

The chain joins TRBV27 to TRBJ1-1; D possibly corresponds to TRBD1 (5 bases). V lost 5 bases to trimming and J lost 2 bases, with 15 bases between them. CDR1 and CDR2 from the germline V gene are MNHEY and SMNVEV (reference sequence). The CDR3 spans 15 residues. CDR3 bases: TGTGCCAGCAGTGGACAACCAGGGATTAACACTGAAGCTTTCTTT. As protein: CASSGQPGINTEAFF.

The chain combines TRBV27 with TRBJ1-6; D unresolved. The germline V gene has CDR1 MNHEY and CDR2 SMNVEV (reference sequence). The CDR3 runs to 14 residues. V shed 3 bases and J shed 5 bases, with 8 bases lying between them. CDR3 region: CASSFDNHNSPLHF. The DNA of the CDR3 is TGTGCCAGCAGTTTTGACAACCATAATTCACCCCTCCACTTT.

The chain couples TRBV5-1 to TRBJ2-7, with 9 bases identical to TRBD2. V was pared by 0 bases and J by 3 bases, with 4 bases of the junction left unmatched. The CDR3 has 15 residues. Germline V CDR1 and CDR2: SGHRS, YFSETQ. As DNA, the CDR3 is TGCGCCAGCAGCTTGGGGGGTAGCGGGAGCTACGAGCAGTACTTC. It specifies CASSLGGSGSYEQYF.

This chain uses TRBV29-1 with TRBJ1-1; no clear D gene. The germline V gene has CDR1 SQVTM and CDR2 ANQGSEA. V lost 4 bases, J lost 1 base, and 7 bases lay in between. The CDR3 is made up of 12 amino acids. The CDR3 DNA reads TGCAGCGTTGGCCGGAAGAACACTGAAGCTTTCTTT. This codes for CSVGRKNTEAFF.

As DNA, the CDR3 is TGCGCCAGCAGCCAAGCGCCAACGGGAGGTAGTAATGAGCAGTTCTTC. Its protein product is CASSQAPTGGSNEQFF. The J gene is TRBJ2-1, the V gene TRBV4-3; 7 nucleotides line up with TRBD2. The trim removed 1 base at V and 7 bases at J, leaving 10 bases unmatched. Germline V gene sequence: CDR1 LGHNA, CDR2 YSLEER. CDR3 length equals 16 residues.

The chain combines TRBV4-3 with TRBJ2-2; TRBD2 agrees at 7 bases. CDR3 length equals 16 residues. Germline assignment: CDR1 LGHNA and CDR2 YSLEER. V shed 1 base and J 1 base; nucleotides not matched to a gene: 3. Here the CDR3 DNA reads TGCGCCAGCAGCCAAGGGGTAGCGGGGAACACCGGGGAGCTGTTTTTT. As protein: CASSQGVAGNTGELFF.

The V call is TRBV21-1, the J call TRBJ2-2; the table's TRBD1 call for D was not verified on the DNA. TRBV21-1 is a pseudogene. This CDR3 region has 14 residues. The CDR3 bases are TGTGCCAGCAGCAAAGACAGGGTCACCGGGGAGCTGTTTTTT. It encodes CASSKDRVTGELFF.

V gene TRBV20-1 combines with J gene TRBJ1-1; no clear D gene. In germline, CDR1 is DFQATT, CDR2 SNEGSKA (reference sequence). The CDR3 extends over 10 amino acids. Trimming cost V 1 base and J 11 bases, with 8 bases left between them. CDR3 residues: CSARAGGAFF. The CDR3 DNA sequence: TGCAGTGCTAGAGCCGGAGGGGCTTTCTTT.

The V call is TRBV5-1, the J call TRBJ2-1; no firm D call. Between the trimmed V and J ends, which lost 5 bases and 0 bases, there was a span of 12 bases. The V gene's germline CDR1 is SGHRS and CDR2 YFSETQ. This CDR3 has 15 amino acids. CDR3 protein: CASSVDVSSYNEQFF. CDR3 bases: TGCGCCAGCAGTGTGGACGTTAGCTCCTACAATGAGCAGTTCTTC.

This clone was observed a single time. V and J are TRBV4-2 and TRBJ2-1; a weak D match, TRBD2 (5 bases). The CDR3 covers 14 residues. With 4 bases removed from V and 4 bases from J, the gap between germline ends came to 11 bases. Germline V gene sequence: CDR1 LGHNA, CDR2 YNFKEQ. The DNA of the CDR3 is TGTGCCAGCAGCCCGCTAGCCAGTTACAATGAGCAGTTCTTC. It yields the protein CASSPLASYNEQFF.

The J gene is TRBJ2-7, the V gene TRBV7-2; no firm D call. This CDR3 has 14 residues. The V gene lost 1 base and the J gene lost 2 bases, with 9 bases spanning the gap. Per the germline V gene, CDR1 is SGHTA and CDR2 is FQGNSA. The CDR3 bases are TGTGCCAGCAGCTTAGAAGCAGCGACCTACGAGCAGTACTTC. This sequence encodes CASSLEAATYEQYF.

The rearrangement uses TRBV11-2 and TRBJ1-1; weak D call: TRBD1 (6 bases). The CDR3 is 15 residues long. Trimming took 4 bases from V and 0 from J, leaving 12 bases between them. From germline, CDR1 is SGHAT and CDR2 FQNNGV. This CDR3 is CASSSTRGVNTEAFF. The CDR3 nucleotides read TGTGCCAGCAGCTCGACGAGGGGGGTGAACACTGAAGCTTTCTTT.

The chain combines TRBV5-8 with TRBJ1-6; a possible D gene is TRBD1 (5 bases). Germline CDR1 reads SGHTS; CDR2 reads YDEGEE. Trimming shortened V by 1 base and J by 14 bases, and 19 bases separated the two germline ends. The CDR3 is made up of 15 amino acids. The CDR3 bases are TGTGCCAGCAGCTTGCAGGGTTTGACCTCCGAGACCCTCCACTTT. As protein: CASSLQGLTSETLHF. The full variable domain, with the rest looked up from reference TRBV5-8 and TRBJ1-6, is EAGVTQSPTHLIKTRGQQATLRCSPISGHTSVYWYQQALGLGLQFLLWYDEGEERNRGNFPPRFSGRQFPNYSSELNVNALELEDSALYLCASSLQGLTSETLHFGNGTRLTVT.

V gene TRBV5-1 combines with J gene TRBJ2-7; 11 positions match TRBD1. The CDR3 contains 20 residues. V was clipped by 1 base and J by 0 bases; unmatched bases: 15. Germline CDR1 is SGHRS and CDR2 is YFSETQ. CDR3 sequence reads: CASSLSPWTGGPGGSYEQYF. The CDR3 bases are TGCGCCAGCAGCTTGTCTCCCTGGACAGGGGGCCCTGGTGGCTCCTACGAGCAGTACTTC.

The J gene is TRBJ2-2, the V gene TRBV30; TRBD2 matches 12 bases. The CDR3 consists of 20 residues. V was pared by 2 bases and J by 5 bases, with 18 bases of the junction left unmatched. Per germline, CDR1 GTSNPN and CDR2 SVGIG (reference sequence). The CDR3 nucleotides are TGTGCCTGGAGTCCCAGGGGGACTAGCGGGCCGGGGGGTACTACCGGGGAGCTGTTTTTT. It translates to CAWSPRGTSGPGGTTGELFF.

CDR3 sequence (DNA): TGTGCCAGCAGCCCCGCAGGGCGGTATGGCTACACCTTC. Translating it yields CASSPAGRYGYTF. This chain connects TRBV28 to TRBJ1-2; D is possibly TRBD1 (5 bases). The germline CDR1 and CDR2 sequences are MDHEN and SYDVKM. CDR3 length: 13 residues. V was cut by 6 bases and J by 5 bases, with 13 bases left in between.

V gene TRBV11-2 combines with J gene TRBJ2-3; perhaps TRBD2 as D (5 bases). The CDR3 loop spans 14 amino acids. From germline, CDR1 is SGHAT and CDR2 FQNNGV. V lost 5 bases and J 8 bases, leaving 17 bases between the germline ends. The CDR3 spells CASSPDYQEPTQYF. As DNA, the CDR3 is TGTGCCAGCAGCCCCGACTATCAGGAGCCTACGCAGTATTTT.

The DNA for the CDR3 is TGCGCCAGCAGCCAAACACAGGGATATGGCTACACCTTC. Translating it yields CASSQTQGYGYTF. The genes are TRBV4-1 and TRBJ1-2; possible D gene TRBD1, 6 bases. From germline, CDR1 is MGHRA and CDR2 YSYEKL. With 2 bases removed from V and 5 bases from J, the gap between germline ends came to 9 bases. This CDR3 contains 13 residues.

The V and J genes are TRBV5-8 and TRBJ1-6; no definite D call. The CDR3 runs to 16 residues. Germline-derived CDR1 and CDR2 are SGHTS and YDEGEE. The V end was cut by 1 base, the J end by 0 bases, with 8 bases between. CDR3 in DNA: TGTGCCAGCAGCTTGTCTTTCGCCTCCTATAATTCACCCCTCCACTTT. This sequence encodes CASSLSFASYNSPLHF.

CDR3 sequence (DNA): TGTGCCAGCAGCTTGTGGCAGGAGTATGGCTACACCTTC. Protein sequence: CASSLWQEYGYTF. The chain combines TRBV5-4 with TRBJ1-2; no reliable D call. The germline V gene encodes CDR1 SGHNT and CDR2 YYREEE (reference sequence). The CDR3 loop spans 13 amino acids. With 1 base removed from V and 5 bases from J, the gap between germline ends came to 9 bases.

The chain recombines TRBV19 with TRBJ2-7; 10 bases agree with TRBD2. Unmatched junction bases numbered 11, after V lost 3 bases and J lost 6 bases. The CDR3 totals 16 residues. Germline V gene data show CDR1 as LNHDA and CDR2 as SQIVND (reference sequence). The CDR3 nucleotides are TGTGCCAGTAGTATCCTCCCGGCTAGCGGGGGAGGCGAGCAGTACTTC. Amino acids: CASSILPASGGGEQYF.

This clone was seen only once. The rearrangement links TRBV5-5 to TRBJ1-1, with D tentatively TRBD1 (6 bases). CDR1 and CDR2 (germline): SGHKS, YYEKEE (reference sequence). The CDR3 loop spans 13 amino acids. Trimming removed 2 bases from V and 3 bases from J, with 8 bases in between. The CDR3 DNA reads as TGTGCCAGCAGCTTCGACAGGTACACTGAAGCTTTCTTT. Protein product: CASSFDRYTEAFF.

In this sample, this clone turned up once. V and J are TRBV27 and TRBJ2-1; D gene ambiguous. V was cut by 5 bases and J by 6 bases, with 14 bases left in between. From germline, CDR1 is MNHEY and CDR2 SMNVEV (reference sequence). CDR3 length equals 14 residues. CDR3 nucleotides: TGTGCCAGCAGTCTACACCCATCGGGCAATGAGCAGTTCTTC. Translated, it gives CASSLHPSGNEQFF.

The J gene is TRBJ2-1, the V gene TRBV5-1; TRBD2 matches 15 bases. V was clipped by 1 base and J by 8 bases; unmatched bases: 7. This CDR3 is 17 amino acids long. Germline V gene sequence: CDR1 SGHRS, CDR2 YFSETQ. The DNA of the CDR3 is TGCGCCAGCAGCTTGCCCTGGACTAGCGGGGGGGCGTATGAGCAGTTCTTC. This sequence encodes CASSLPWTSGGAYEQFF. Together with reference TRBV5-1 and TRBJ2-1, the CDR3 gives the full variable domain: KAGVTQTPRYLIKTRGQQVTLSCSPISGHRSVSWYQQTPGQGLQFLFEYFSETQRNKGNFPGRFSGRQFSNSRSEMNVSTLELGDSALYLCASSLPWTSGGAYEQFFGPGTRLTVL.

The chain combines TRBV6-4 with TRBJ2-7; 7 bases align to TRBD2. The ends lost 7 bases at V and 11 bases at J; junction bases unmatched: 11. The CDR3 consists of 12 residues. CDR1 MRHNA and CDR2 SNTAGT come from the germline V gene. CDR3 DNA sequence: TGTGCCAGCACCGCGGGGGTTCCCGGGAAGTACTTC. It encodes CASTAGVPGKYF.

The CDR3 protein is CASRGTSSPLHF. The DNA for the CDR3 is TGTGCCAGCAGGGGGACGTCCTCACCCCTCCACTTT. The chain links TRBV6-5 to TRBJ1-6, with a possible D match to TRBD1 (5 bases). The CDR3 sequence is 12 residues long. V lost 6 bases and J 10 bases, leaving 10 bases between the germline ends. CDR1 and CDR2 from the germline V gene are MNHEY and SVGAGI.

V and J are TRBV18 and TRBJ2-7; TRBD1 matches at 9 bases. Unmatched junction bases numbered 6, after V lost 4 bases and J lost 5 bases. This CDR3 has 14 amino acids. Germline V gives CDR1 KGHSH, CDR2 LQKENI. This CDR3 is CASSRGTGSHEQYF. The CDR3 bases are TGTGCCAGCTCACGAGGGACAGGGTCCCACGAGCAGTACTTC.